Listed here are 16 T cell receptor beta chains from one sample, sequenced in a study of OX40 agonist ivuxolimab in advanced cancers. Clones were read by immunoSEQ multiplex PCR, and TCRdb kept only the in-frame ones, dropping some. In the table there are under 25,000 clones, 83% of which are singletons. The input for sequencing was CD4+ or CD8+ T cells sorted from blood, taken in a trial of the OX40 agonist ivuxolimab. The source of these receptors is an adult with an advanced solid tumor such as melanoma, head and neck, liver or kidney cancer.

The chain joins TRBV5-5 to TRBJ1-5; D call uncertain. In germline, CDR1 is SGHKS, CDR2 YYEKEE (reference sequence). The CDR3 is made up of 15 amino acids. V lost 2 bases and J 0 bases, leaving 9 bases between the germline ends. The CDR3 here is CASSLSGYSNQPQHF. In DNA form, the CDR3 reads TGTGCCAGCAGCTTATCCGGGTATAGCAATCAGCCCCAGCATTTT.

In its sample, this clone was seen once. The V gene is TRBV4-1, the J gene TRBJ2-7; D gene unclear. Looked up from germline, CDR1 is MGHRA and CDR2 is YSYEKL. CDR3 length: 13 amino acids. Trimming took 4 bases from V and 2 from J, leaving 9 bases between them. CDR3: CASSPAQTYEQYF. In nucleotides, the CDR3 is TGCGCCAGCAGCCCAGCTCAGACCTACGAGCAGTACTTC.

The J gene is TRBJ2-7, the V gene TRBV7-2; 8 bases agree with TRBD1. CDR1 is SGHTA, CDR2 FQGNSA, per germline. The V segment lost 2 bases and the J segment 0 bases; nucleotides outside the gene matches: 9. The CDR3 has 17 amino acids. The CDR3 is CASSLYWVGQGSYEQYF. In nucleotides, the CDR3 is TGTGCCAGCAGCTTATATTGGGTCGGACAGGGCTCCTACGAGCAGTACTTC.

With respect to this clone: The identical CDR3 is also encoded by other nucleotide sequences in the sample. The chain uses TRBV2 and TRBJ1-1; no clear D gene. This CDR3 is 11 amino acids long. The V end lost 1 base, the J end lost 7 bases, and 4 bases lay between the germline ends. In germline, CDR1 is SNHLY, CDR2 FYNNEI. The CDR3 loop is CASSEGLEAFF. CDR3 sequence (DNA): TGTGCCAGCAGTGAAGGGCTTGAAGCTTTCTTT.

V usage is TRBV5-5 and J usage is TRBJ1-1; D is undetermined. The germline V and J ends were trimmed by 2 bases and 1 base, with 3 bases remaining between them. The CDR3 spans 12 residues. Germline CDR1 reads SGHKS; CDR2 reads YYEKEE (reference sequence). CDR3 amino acids: CASSLSNTEAFF. DNA for the CDR3: TGTGCCAGCAGCTTATCGAACACTGAAGCTTTCTTT.

This clone has just one count. This chain's CDR3 is CASSLEQSSYNEQFF. CDR3 DNA sequence: TGTGCCAGCAGCTTAGAGCAGAGCTCCTACAATGAGCAGTTCTTC. The rearrangement links TRBV11-1 to TRBJ2-1; D is unresolved. From germline, CDR1 is SGHAT and CDR2 FQDESV (reference sequence). The CDR3 sequence is 15 residues long. V gave up 1 base and J gave up 0 bases, with 7 bases separating them.

The V call is TRBV29-1, the J call TRBJ2-7; D possibly corresponds to TRBD1 (6 bases). Germline V gene lookup returns CDR1 SQVTM and CDR2 ANQGSEA. V lost 0 bases, J lost 0 bases, and 9 bases lay in between. The CDR3 covers 14 residues. CDR3 sequence reads: CSVEETGNSYEQYF. CDR3 nucleotides: TGCAGCGTTGAAGAGACAGGCAACTCCTACGAGCAGTACTTC.

This chain connects TRBV30 to TRBJ2-7; 8 bases agree with TRBD1. Germline values: CDR1 GTSNPN, CDR2 SVGIG (reference sequence). V gave up 5 bases and J gave up 4 bases; unmatched junction bases: 4. The CDR3 contains 12 residues. CDR3 bases: TGTGCCTGGGGACAGGGTCTATACGAGCAGTACTTC. Residues: CAWGQGLYEQYF.

The rearrangement links TRBV18 to TRBJ2-2; D gene uncertain. Trimming removed 7 bases from V and 2 bases from J, with 17 bases in between. There are 16 residues in the CDR3. CDR1 and CDR2 (germline): KGHSH, LQKENI. CDR3 coding DNA: TGTGCCAGCTGCCCCCTCAATACTCTAAACACCGGGGAGCTGTTTTTT. This translates into CASCPLNTLNTGELFF.

This chain joins TRBV19 and TRBJ1-5; D unresolved. CDR1 is LNHDA, CDR2 SQIVND, per germline (reference sequence). This CDR3 region has 15 residues. The V end lost 1 base, the J end lost 0 bases, and 7 bases lay between the germline ends. The CDR3 coding sequence is TGTGCCAGTAGTATAGGGGTATATAGCAATCAGCCCCAGCATTTT. Its protein is CASSIGVYSNQPQHF.

This chain uses TRBV4-1 with TRBJ2-1; possibly TRBD1 or TRBD2 for D (5 bases each). The CDR3 extends over 13 amino acids. The germline V gene has CDR1 MGHRA and CDR2 YSYEKL. Trimming left V 1 base short and J 8 bases short, with 9 bases between. The CDR3 nucleotides read TGCGCCAGCAGCCAAGGCAGAGGGGATGAGCAGTTCTTC. This sequence encodes CASSQGRGDEQFF.

The chain recombines TRBV2 with TRBJ2-3, with TRBD2 identical over 9 bases. CDR3 size: 16 residues. Per the germline V gene, CDR1 is SNHLY and CDR2 is FYNNEI. The V gene end was trimmed by 2 bases and the J gene end by 2 bases; junction bases not matched to a gene: 5. The CDR3: CASSEIAGASTDTQYF. In DNA, the CDR3 is TGTGCCAGCAGTGAAATAGCGGGGGCCTCCACAGATACGCAGTATTTT.

This chain's CDR3 is CASSEASRQVWTGELFF. The CDR3 DNA follows: TGTGCCAGCAGTGAAGCATCGAGGCAGGTTTGGACCGGGGAGCTGTTTTTT. This rearrangement joins TRBV2 to TRBJ2-2, with D uncertain. Trimming cost V 0 bases and J 5 bases, with 16 bases left between them. Per germline, CDR1 SNHLY and CDR2 FYNNEI. CDR3 size: 17 residues.

The V gene is TRBV15, the J gene TRBJ2-1; weak D call: TRBD2 (7 bases). Trimming removed 5 bases at V and 4 bases at J, with 15 bases between. Germline assignment: CDR1 LNHNV and CDR2 YYDKDF (reference sequence). There are 15 residues in the CDR3. CDR3 loop: CATSEGGQGYNEQFF. The CDR3 region has the DNA TGTGCCACCAGCGAGGGAGGGCAGGGGTACAATGAGCAGTTCTTC.

The V and J genes are TRBV27 and TRBJ2-2; TRBD1 is a possible D gene (5 bases). The CDR3 has 13 amino acids. Between the trimmed V and J ends, which lost 3 bases and 7 bases, there was a span of 9 bases. Germline V CDR1 and CDR2: MNHEY, SMNVEV (reference sequence). CDR3 loop: CASSLKRGGELFF. In nucleotides, the CDR3 is TGTGCCAGCAGTTTGAAAAGGGGCGGGGAGCTGTTTTTT.

The genes are TRBV28 and TRBJ2-1; 11 nucleotides line up with TRBD2. V lost 5 bases, J lost 10 bases, and 4 bases stayed unmatched. The CDR3 loop spans 13 amino acids. Looked up from germline, CDR1 is MDHEN and CDR2 is SYDVKM. In DNA form, the CDR3 reads TGTGCCAGCAGTCTCGTAGCGGGAGGGGAGCAGTTCTTC. It codes for CASSLVAGGEQFF.